These 3 T cell receptor beta chains came from one sample sequenced in a study of metastatic and nonmetastatic thyroid tumors. Through MiXCR, TCRdb re-clonotyped the PCR reads. The table includes roughly 30,000 clones, 18% detected once. There were no patients who had received any treatment before thyroid surgery. Material: blood. These receptors were taken from a female donor with papillary thyroid cancer or a benign thyroid nodule (not recorded which). Some clones in this sample may be carry-over from other donors' samples.

The J gene is TRBJ2-3, the V gene TRBV6-2 or TRBV6-3; D is undetermined. Per the germline V gene, CDR1 is MNHEY and CDR2 is SVGEGT. Trimming cost V 2 bases and J 7 bases, with 4 bases left between them. This CDR3 contains 11 residues. CDR3 loop: CASSYHNTQYF. The CDR3 nucleotides are TGTGCCAGCAGTTACCACAATACGCAGTATTTT.

This clone was counted many times. The rearrangement joins TRBV27 to TRBJ1-5; possibly TRBD1 for D (6 bases). Trimming left V 6 bases short and J 5 bases short, with 14 bases between. Germline assignment: CDR1 MNHEY and CDR2 SMNVEV (reference sequence). This CDR3 is built from 14 residues. CDR3 protein: CASSLRQVDQPQHF. The CDR3, as DNA: TGTGCCAGCAGCCTCCGACAGGTGGATCAGCCCCAGCATTTT.

This clone was seen a handful of times. The rearrangement links TRBV6-1 to TRBJ1-4; possible D gene TRBD1, 6 bases. The V end lost 0 bases, the J end lost 11 bases, and 7 bases lay between the germline ends. The CDR3 is made up of 12 amino acids. Per germline, CDR1 MNHNS and CDR2 SASEGT. CDR3 sequence reads: CASSEAGGKLFF. Written as DNA, the CDR3 is TGTGCCAGCAGTGAAGCAGGGGGGAAACTGTTTTTT.